These T cell receptor beta chains were read from a single sample in a study of tumor and adjacent non-tumor tissue in lung cancer. TCRdb re-derived calls from the multiplex PCR reads in MiXCR, one entry per CDR3 protein. This table has 120,000 or so distinct CDR3 sequences, around three fifths appearing once. The sequenced material came from lung tumor tissue. These receptor sequences come from a young man with non-small cell lung cancer. Both conserved end residues are part of each CDR3. D genes are given only for firm matches. For some rows the clone size is stated as once, few or many, or as a class when expanded; others skip it.

D: NA; V: TRBV5-1; size: many; J: TRBJ2-1; CDR3: CASSLGQVRHEQFF; DNA: TGCGCCAGCAGCTTGGGACAGGTCCGCCATGAGCAGTTCTTC
D: NA; V: TRBV20-1; size: NA; J: TRBJ1-5; CDR3: CNATTGGQCHF; DNA: TGCAATGCGACAACAGGCGGTCAATGCCATTTT
D: NA; V: TRBV11-2; size: few; J: TRBJ1-3; CDR3: CASSPGLGPSGNTIYF; DNA: TGTGCCAGCAGCCCCGGGCTAGGCCCCTCTGGAAACACCATATATTTT
D: NA; V: TRBV20-1; size: NA; J: TRBJ2-5; CDR3: CSATGPYQETQYF; DNA: TGCAGTGCTACTGGACCGTACCAAGAGACCCAGTACTTC
D: NA; V: TRBV4-2; size: once; J: TRBJ2-6; CDR3: CAGSQASGANVLTF; DNA: TGTGCGGGCAGCCAGGCCTCTGGGGCCAACGTCCTGACTTTC
D: NA; V: TRBV20-1; size: many; J: TRBJ2-5; CDR3: CSASSTSVETQYF; DNA: TGCAGTGCTAGTTCAACATCGGTAGAGACCCAGTACTTC
D: NA; V: TRBV10-3; size: once; J: TRBJ2-7; CDR3: CAIRETRGGGYEQYF; DNA: TGTGCTATCAGGGAGACTAGGGGGGGGGGATACGAGCAGTACTTC
D: NA; V: TRBV5-4; size: NA; J: TRBJ1-2; CDR3: CASITHGEGSYGYTF; DNA: TGTGCCAGCATCACCCACGGTGAGGGATCGTATGGCTACACCTTC
D: TRBD2; V: TRBV28; size: NA; J: TRBJ2-1; CDR3: CASSLGGVRNEQFF; DNA: TGTGCCAGCAGTTTGGGGGGGGTCAGAAATGAGCAGTTCTTC
D: NA; V: TRBV13; size: NA; J: TRBJ2-2; CDR3: CVSRYGTTGELFF; DNA: TGTGTCAGCAGATACGGGACTACCGGGGAGCTGTTTTTT
D: TRBD1; V: TRBV6-5; size: many; J: TRBJ2-7; CDR3: CASSLGQGAPYEQYF; DNA: TGTGCCAGCAGTCTCGGACAGGGGGCCCCCTACGAGCAGTACTTC
D: TRBD2; V: TRBV6-2/TRBV6-3; size: NA; J: TRBJ2-5; CDR3: CASSYGGGQEIQYF; DNA: TGTGCCAGCAGTTACGGGGGAGGGCAAGAGATCCAGTACTTC
D: TRBD2; V: TRBV20-1; size: many; J: TRBJ2-2; CDR3: CSASWGGGSTGELFF; DNA: TGCAGTGCTAGCTGGGGGGGGGGGAGCACCGGGGAGCTGTTTTTT
D: TRBD2; V: TRBV6-2/TRBV6-3; size: many; J: TRBJ2-1; CDR3: CASSRLSGDYNEQFF; DNA: TGTGCCAGCAGTCGCTTGAGCGGGGACTACAATGAGCAGTTCTTC
D: NA; V: TRBV11-1; size: NA; J: TRBJ2-7; CDR3: CASSSVADPSYEQYF; DNA: TGTGCCAGCAGCTCCGTGGCAGATCCTTCCTACGAGCAGTACTTC
D: NA; V: TRBV10-2; size: many; J: TRBJ2-7; CDR3: CASSVVRQGPYEQYF; DNA: TGCGCCAGCAGTGTTGTCCGGCAGGGTCCATACGAGCAGTACTTC
D: NA; V: TRBV30; size: NA; J: TRBJ2-1; CDR3: CAWSYWYNEQFF; DNA: TGTGCCTGGAGTTACTGGTACAATGAGCAGTTCTTC
D: NA; V: TRBV5-1; size: once; J: TRBJ2-1; CDR3: CASSLATGGFDNEQFF; DNA: TGCGCCAGCAGCTTGGCCACGGGGGGCTTTGACAATGAGCAATTCTTC
D: NA; V: TRBV12-3/TRBV12-4; size: NA; J: TRBJ1-3; CDR3: CACRFGGGNTIYF; DNA: TGTGCCTGCAGATTTGGAGGAGGAAACACCATATATTTT
D: NA; V: TRBV19; size: few; J: TRBJ1-2; CDR3: CASSRTGTVYGYTF; DNA: TGTGCCAGTAGTAGGACCGGGACGGTCTATGGCTACACCTTC
D: NA; V: TRBV7-9; size: NA; J: TRBJ1-5; CDR3: CANSLSDASQPQHF; DNA: TGTGCCAACAGCTTATCGGACGCGAGTCAGCCCCAGCATTTT
D: NA; V: TRBV7-9; size: NA; J: TRBJ1-5; CDR3: CASKWIASNQPQHF; DNA: TGTGCCAGCAAATGGATAGCTAGCAATCAGCCCCAGCATTTT
D: TRBD1; V: TRBV12-3/TRBV12-4; size: NA; J: TRBJ1-2; CDR3: CATTTGGSYGYTF; DNA: TGTGCCACCACGACAGGGGGCTCCTATGGCTACACATTC
D: NA; V: TRBV20-1; size: NA; J: TRBJ1-2; CDR3: CSDNTGDGYTF; DNA: TGCAGTGATAACACCGGAGATGGCTACACCTTC
D: TRBD1; V: TRBV30; size: NA; J: TRBJ2-7; CDR3: CAWVVGQGLQQYF; DNA: TGTGCCTGGGTCGTGGGACAGGGACTTCAGCAGTACTTC
D: TRBD1; V: TRBV20-1; size: NA; J: TRBJ2-6; CDR3: CSASDRDRGTEANALTF; DNA: TGCAGTGCTAGCGACCGGGACAGGGGAACTGAGGCCAACGCCCTGACTTTC
D: NA; V: TRBV7-3; size: NA; J: TRBJ2-7; CDR3: CASSLEPGTEQYF; DNA: TGTGCCAGCAGCTTAGAGCCAGGGACAGAGCAGTACTTC
D: NA; V: TRBV11-2; size: NA; J: TRBJ1-1; CDR3: CVSSLPSMNSEAFF; DNA: TGTGTCAGCAGCTTACCTTCCATGAACAGTGAAGCTTTCTTT
D: TRBD2; V: TRBV5-6; size: NA; J: TRBJ2-3; CDR3: CASSLSGQSTDKQYF; DNA: TGTGCCAGCAGCCTTAGCGGGCAGAGCACAGATAAGCAGTATTTT
D: NA; V: TRBV6-1; size: NA; J: TRBJ1-6; CDR3: CANGDSYNSLLHF; DNA: TGTGCCAACGGGGATTCCTATAATTCACTCCTCCACTTT
D: NA; V: TRBV20-1; size: NA; J: TRBJ2-7; CDR3: CSVRRAPNSYEQYF; DNA: TGCAGTGTTAGACGGGCACCTAACTCCTACGAGCAATACTTC
D: NA; V: TRBV6-5; size: many; J: TRBJ1-3; CDR3: CASSSGISGNTIYF; DNA: TGTGCCAGCAGCTCAGGGATCTCTGGAAACACCATATATTTT
D: TRBD1; V: TRBV6-6; size: few; J: TRBJ2-5; CDR3: CASSKWTGQETQYF; DNA: TGTGCCAGCAGTAAATGGACAGGGCAAGAGACCCAGTACTTC
D: NA; V: TRBV4-1; size: NA; J: TRBJ2-7; CDR3: CASNQGELGSTYEQYF; DNA: TGCGCCAGCAACCAAGGTGAGCTGGGGTCTACCTACGAGCAGTACTTC
D: NA; V: TRBV11-3; size: NA; J: TRBJ2-2; CDR3: CVSSLVATNTGELFF; DNA: TGTGTCAGCAGCTTAGTGGCGACGAACACCGGGGAGCTGTTTTTT
D: TRBD2; V: TRBV29-1; size: NA; J: TRBJ2-3; CDR3: CIARRTSGADTQYF; DNA: TGCATCGCCCGAAGGACTAGCGGGGCAGATACGCAGTATTTT
D: TRBD1; V: TRBV4-1; size: few; J: TRBJ2-2; CDR3: CASSPTGTNTGELFF; DNA: TGCGCCAGCAGCCCGACAGGGACGAACACCGGGGAGCTGTTTTTT
D: TRBD1; V: TRBV6-1; size: many; J: TRBJ1-1; CDR3: CASSLQGGGTEAFF; DNA: TGTGCCAGCAGTTTACAGGGGGGCGGGACTGAAGCTTTCTTT
D: NA; V: TRBV20-1; size: NA; J: TRBJ2-3; CDR3: CNARGEDMQYF; DNA: TGCAATGCTAGAGGGGAAGATATGCAGTATTTT
D: NA; V: TRBV5-4; size: many; J: TRBJ2-7; CDR3: CASSSRGGEQYF; DNA: TGTGCCAGCAGCTCGCGTGGGGGTGAGCAGTACTTC
D: TRBD1; V: TRBV24-1; size: NA; J: TRBJ1-2; CDR3: CATSDRGHNYGYTF; DNA: TGTGCCACCAGTGATAGGGGGCATAACTATGGCTACACCTTC
D: NA; V: TRBV6-6; size: NA; J: TRBJ2-7; CDR3: CASHRDGAYEQYF; DNA: TGTGCCAGCCACCGGGACGGTGCCTATGAGCAGTACTTC
D: TRBD2; V: TRBV20-1; size: few; J: TRBJ2-1; CDR3: CSARGGRGVPYNEQFF; DNA: TGCAGTGCTAGAGGTGGGCGGGGGGTTCCCTACAATGAGCAGTTCTTC
D: NA; V: TRBV7-3; size: few; J: TRBJ2-2; CDR3: CASSLALIGVGGELFF; DNA: TGTGCCAGCAGCTTAGCACTGATAGGGGTTGGCGGGGAGCTGTTTTTT
D: NA; V: TRBV20-1; size: many; J: TRBJ1-1; CDR3: CSANPQTNMNTEAFF; DNA: TGCAGTGCTAACCCACAGACAAACATGAACACTGAAGCTTTCTTT
D: NA; V: TRBV6-1; size: NA; J: TRBJ1-6; CDR3: CAVGRSSYISPLHF; DNA: TGTGCCGTGGGGCGGAGCTCCTATATTTCACCCCTCCACTTT
D: TRBD1; V: TRBV6-2/TRBV6-3; size: NA; J: TRBJ2-5; CDR3: CVSSIQGAKMETQYF; DNA: TGTGTCAGCAGCATACAGGGGGCTAAAATGGAGACCCAGTACTTC